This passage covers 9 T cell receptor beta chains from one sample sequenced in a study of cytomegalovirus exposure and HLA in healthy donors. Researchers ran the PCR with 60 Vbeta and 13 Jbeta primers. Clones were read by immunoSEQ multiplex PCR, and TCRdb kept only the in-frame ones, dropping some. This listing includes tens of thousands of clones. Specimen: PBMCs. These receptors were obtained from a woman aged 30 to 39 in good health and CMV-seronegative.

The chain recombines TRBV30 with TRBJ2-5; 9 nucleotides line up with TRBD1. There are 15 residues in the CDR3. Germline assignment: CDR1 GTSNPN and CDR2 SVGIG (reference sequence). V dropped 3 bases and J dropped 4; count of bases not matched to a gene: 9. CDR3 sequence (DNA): TGTGCCTGGAGCGCGAAGACAGGGGGGGGAGAGACCCAGTACTTC. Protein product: CAWSAKTGGGETQYF.

CDR3 region: CASSLVAPMGPGGNEQYF. For the CDR3, the DNA is TGCGCCAGCAGCTTGGTGGCCCCCATGGGCCCGGGGGGCAACGAGCAGTACTTC. The chain employs TRBV5-1 and TRBJ2-7, with D perhaps matching TRBD2 (7 bases). The CDR3 loop spans 18 amino acids. In germline, CDR1 is SGHRS, CDR2 YFSETQ. V was cut by 0 bases and J by 5 bases, with 24 bases left in between.

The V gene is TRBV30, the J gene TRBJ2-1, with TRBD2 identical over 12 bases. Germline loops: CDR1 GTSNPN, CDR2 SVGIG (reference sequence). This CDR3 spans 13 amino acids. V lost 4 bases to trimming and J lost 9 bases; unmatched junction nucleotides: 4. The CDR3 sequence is CAWKLAGGSEQFF. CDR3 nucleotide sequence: TGTGCCTGGAAACTAGCGGGAGGTTCTGAGCAGTTCTTC. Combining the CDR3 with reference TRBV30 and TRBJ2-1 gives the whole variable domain SQTIHQWPATLVQPVGSPLSLECTVEGTSNPNLYWYRQAAGRGLQLLFYSVGIGQISSEVPQNLSASRPQDRQFILSSKKLLLSDSGFYLCAWKLAGGSEQFFGPGTRLTVL.

CDR3 loop: CASNVEVNYEQYF. As DNA, the CDR3 is TGTGCCAGCAACGTAGAGGTGAATTACGAGCAGTACTTC. The rearrangement uses TRBV6-5 and TRBJ2-5, with unresolved D. The J call is uncertain, as TRBJ2-7 better fits the DNA end. Per the germline V gene, CDR1 is MNHEY and CDR2 is SVGAGI. The length of the CDR3 is 13 residues.

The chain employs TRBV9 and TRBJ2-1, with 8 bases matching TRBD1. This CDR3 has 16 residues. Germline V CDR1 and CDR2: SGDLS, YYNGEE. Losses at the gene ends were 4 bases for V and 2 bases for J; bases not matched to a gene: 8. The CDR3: CASSPVEQGAYNEQFF. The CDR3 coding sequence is TGTGCCAGCAGCCCCGTCGAACAGGGGGCCTACAATGAGCAGTTCTTC.

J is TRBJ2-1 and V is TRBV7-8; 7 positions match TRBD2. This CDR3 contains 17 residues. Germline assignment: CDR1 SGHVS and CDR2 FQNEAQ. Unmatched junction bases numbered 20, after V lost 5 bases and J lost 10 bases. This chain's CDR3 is CASSPPVIGLGQWEQFF. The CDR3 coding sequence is TGTGCCAGCAGCCCCCCGGTTATCGGACTAGGTCAATGGGAGCAGTTCTTC.

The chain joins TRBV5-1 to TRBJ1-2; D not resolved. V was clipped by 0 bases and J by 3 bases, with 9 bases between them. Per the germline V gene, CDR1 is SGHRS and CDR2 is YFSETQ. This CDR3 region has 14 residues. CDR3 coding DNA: TGCGCCAGCAGCTTGGAGCTGGGCGACTATGGCTACACCTTC. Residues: CASSLELGDYGYTF.

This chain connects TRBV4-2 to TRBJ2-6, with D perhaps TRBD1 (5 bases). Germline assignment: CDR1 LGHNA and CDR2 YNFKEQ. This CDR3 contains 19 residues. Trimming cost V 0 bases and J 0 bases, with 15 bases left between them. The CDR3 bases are TGTGCCAGCAGCCAAGACAGCGAACAGGCTTACTCTGGGGCCAACGTCCTGACTTTC. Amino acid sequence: CASSQDSEQAYSGANVLTF.

Here the CDR3 DNA reads TGTGCCAGCAATAGGGACAGGGCTTCCTACAATGAGCAGTTCTTC. Its translation: CASNRDRASYNEQFF. The chain joins TRBV2 to TRBJ2-1, with 9 bases fitting TRBD1. J was trimmed by 1 base and V by 7 bases; bases with no gene match: 5. The germline V gene encodes CDR1 SNHLY and CDR2 FYNNEI. The CDR3 extends over 15 amino acids.